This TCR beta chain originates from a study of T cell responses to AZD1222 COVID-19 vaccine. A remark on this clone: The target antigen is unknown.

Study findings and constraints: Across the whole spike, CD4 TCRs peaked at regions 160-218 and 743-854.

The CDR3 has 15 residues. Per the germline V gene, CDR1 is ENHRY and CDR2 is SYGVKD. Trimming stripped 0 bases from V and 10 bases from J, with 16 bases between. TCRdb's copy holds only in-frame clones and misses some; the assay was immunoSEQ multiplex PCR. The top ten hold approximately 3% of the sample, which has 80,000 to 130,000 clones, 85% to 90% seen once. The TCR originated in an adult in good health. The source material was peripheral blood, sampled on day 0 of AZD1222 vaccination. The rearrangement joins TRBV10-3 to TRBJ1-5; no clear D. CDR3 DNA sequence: TGTGCCATCAGTGAGTCGGGCTCATCGCACTTCCCCCAGCATTTT. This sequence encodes CAISESGSSHFPQHF.